This TCR beta chain derives from a study of control samples from healthy donors and cancer patients. This clone was seen a single time. The CDR3 length is 15 residues. J lost 6 bases, V lost 6 bases, and 8 bases had no gene match. Germline V gene lookup returns CDR1 MNHEY and CDR2 SMNVEV (reference sequence). Clones were read by immunoSEQ multiplex PCR, and TCRdb kept only the in-frame ones, dropping some. Of tens of thousands of clones listed, around 84% are singletons. V usage is TRBV27 and J usage is TRBJ2-2; 9 positions agree with TRBD1. The material sequenced was PBMCs. This clonotype was sampled from a man in his 70s with lung cancer. This CDR3 is CASRPRDRAAGELFF. The DNA of the CDR3 is TGTGCCAGCAGGCCCCGGGACAGGGCGGCCGGGGAGCTGTTTTTT.